This T cell receptor beta chain was sequenced in a study of T-cell memory formation after mild COVID-19. TCRdb independently ran MiXCR on the 5' RACE reads; one entry per CDR3 protein. The data show roughly 190,000 distinct CDR3 sequences, with approximately 30% seen just once and roughly 10% held by the top ten. Study-level findings and limits: CD4+ contracting clones lay mainly in CM and EM, CD8+ ones in EMRA. Contracting clones, day 15 to 85, had balanced CD4/CD8, and later expanders favored CD4+. Pre-infection memory harbored some responding clones, suggesting cross-reactive memory joined. Nothing showed for sure that second-wave clones peaking on day 37 were SARS-CoV-2 specific.

In regard to this clonotype: The antigen is not known.

Germline CDR1 reads SGHVS; CDR2 reads FNYEAQ. The germline V and J ends were trimmed by 1 base and 4 bases, with 16 bases remaining between them. CDR3 length: 17 amino acids. The genes are TRBV7-6 and TRBJ2-2; maybe TRBD2 (6 bases). Sequenced input: PBMCs or a T cell subset sorted from them (not recorded which). This sequence was found in an adult woman who had mild COVID-19 (a few samples of this study predate the infection). Cell type and time point are not known. This chain's CDR3 is CASSLGGLALGTGELFF. In nucleotides, the CDR3 is TGTGCCAGCAGCTTAGGGGGACTGGCCCTCGGCACCGGGGAGCTGTTTTTT.